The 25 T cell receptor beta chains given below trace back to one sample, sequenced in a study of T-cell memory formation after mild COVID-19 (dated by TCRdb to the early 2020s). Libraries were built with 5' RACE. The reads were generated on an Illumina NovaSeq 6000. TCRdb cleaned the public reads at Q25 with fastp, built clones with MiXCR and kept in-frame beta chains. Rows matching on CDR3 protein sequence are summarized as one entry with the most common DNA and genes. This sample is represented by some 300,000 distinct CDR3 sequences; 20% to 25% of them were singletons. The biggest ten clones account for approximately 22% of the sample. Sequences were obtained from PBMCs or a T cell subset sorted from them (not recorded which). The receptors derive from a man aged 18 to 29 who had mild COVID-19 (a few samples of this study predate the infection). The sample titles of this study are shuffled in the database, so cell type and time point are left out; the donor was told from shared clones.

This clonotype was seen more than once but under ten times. The CDR3 here is CASSSQLSNQPQHF. The CDR3 DNA is TGTGCCAGCAGCTCGCAGCTAAGCAATCAGCCCCAGCATTTT. The V and J genes are TRBV7-2 and TRBJ1-5; no clear D gene. Germline V lookup: CDR1 SGHTA, CDR2 FQGNSA. The CDR3 spans 14 residues. V lost 4 bases and J 1 base, leaving 8 bases between the germline ends. Based on the CDR3 plus reference TRBV7-2 and TRBJ1-5, the full variable domain is GAGVSQSPSNKVTEKGKDVELRCDPISGHTALYWYRQSLGQGLEFLIYFQGNSAPDKSGLPSDRFSAERTGGSVSTLTIQRTQQEDSAVYLCASSSQLSNQPQHFGDGTRLSIL.

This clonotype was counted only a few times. CDR3 amino acids: CASSSRLAGGDTQYF. In DNA form, the CDR3 reads TGTGCCAGCAGCTCTCGACTAGCGGGGGGAGATACGCAGTATTTT. This chain connects TRBV11-2 to TRBJ2-3; 13 positions agree with TRBD2. V shed 4 bases, J shed 5 bases, and the junction held 3 bases outside the gene matches. Germline CDR1 SGHAT, CDR2 FQNNGV. The length of the CDR3 is 15 residues.

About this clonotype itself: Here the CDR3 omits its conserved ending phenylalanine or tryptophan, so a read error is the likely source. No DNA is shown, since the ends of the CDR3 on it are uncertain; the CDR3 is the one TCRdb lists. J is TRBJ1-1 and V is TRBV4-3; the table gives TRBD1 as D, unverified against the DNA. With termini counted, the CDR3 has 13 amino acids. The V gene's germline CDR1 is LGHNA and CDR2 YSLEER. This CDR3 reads CASSQDRDRALTY.

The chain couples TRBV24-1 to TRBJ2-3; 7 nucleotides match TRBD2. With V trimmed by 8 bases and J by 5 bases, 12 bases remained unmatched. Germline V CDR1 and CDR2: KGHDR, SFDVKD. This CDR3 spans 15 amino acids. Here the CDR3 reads CATTGRQGSVDTQYF. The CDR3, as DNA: TGTGCCACCACCGGGAGGCAGGGCAGTGTAGATACGCAGTATTTT.

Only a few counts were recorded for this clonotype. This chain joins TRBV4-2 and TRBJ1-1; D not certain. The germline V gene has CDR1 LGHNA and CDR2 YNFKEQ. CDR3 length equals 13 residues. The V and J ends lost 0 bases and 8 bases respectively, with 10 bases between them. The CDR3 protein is CASSQDGSFEAFF. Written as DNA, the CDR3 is TGTGCCAGCAGCCAAGATGGGAGTTTCGAAGCTTTCTTT.

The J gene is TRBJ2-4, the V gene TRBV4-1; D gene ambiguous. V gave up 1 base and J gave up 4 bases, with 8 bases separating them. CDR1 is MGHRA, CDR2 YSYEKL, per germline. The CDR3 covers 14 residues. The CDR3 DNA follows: TGCGCCAGCAGCCAAGCTGGGCTAAAAAACATTCAGTACTTC. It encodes CASSQAGLKNIQYF.

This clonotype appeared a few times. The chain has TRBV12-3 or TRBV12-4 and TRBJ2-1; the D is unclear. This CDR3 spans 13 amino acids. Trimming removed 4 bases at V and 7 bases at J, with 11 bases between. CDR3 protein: CASSYATSNEQFF. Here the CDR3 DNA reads TGTGCCAGCAGTTACGCGACATCGAATGAGCAGTTCTTC.

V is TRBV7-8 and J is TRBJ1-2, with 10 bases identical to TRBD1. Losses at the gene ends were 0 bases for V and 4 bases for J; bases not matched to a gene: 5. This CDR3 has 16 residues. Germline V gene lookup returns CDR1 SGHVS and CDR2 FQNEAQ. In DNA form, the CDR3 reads TGTGCCAGCAGCTTAGCCGGGACAGGGGTTCCCTATGGCTACACCTTC. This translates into CASSLAGTGVPYGYTF.

The CDR3 here is CASSLDRGNSGNTIYF. CDR3 sequence (DNA): TGTGCCAGCAGCTTAGACCGGGGCAACTCTGGAAACACCATATATTTT. The chain employs TRBV7-6 and TRBJ1-3; perhaps TRBD1 as D (5 bases). Trimming shortened V by 1 base and J by 0 bases, and 10 bases separated the two germline ends. The CDR3 has 16 residues. The germline CDR1 and CDR2 sequences are SGHVS and FNYEAQ. The whole variable domain, remainder taken from reference TRBV7-6 and TRBJ1-3, is GAGVSQSPRYKVTKRGQDVALRCDPISGHVSLYWYRQALGQGPEFLTYFNYEAQQDKSGLPNDRFSAERPEGSISTLTIQRTEQRDSAMYRCASSLDRGNSGNTIYFGEGSWLTVV.

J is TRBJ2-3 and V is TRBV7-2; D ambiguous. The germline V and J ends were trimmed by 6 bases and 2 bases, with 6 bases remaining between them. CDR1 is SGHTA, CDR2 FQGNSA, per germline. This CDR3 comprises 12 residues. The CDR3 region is CASRVITDTQYF. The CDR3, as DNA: TGTGCCAGCAGGGTGATCACAGATACGCAGTATTTT.

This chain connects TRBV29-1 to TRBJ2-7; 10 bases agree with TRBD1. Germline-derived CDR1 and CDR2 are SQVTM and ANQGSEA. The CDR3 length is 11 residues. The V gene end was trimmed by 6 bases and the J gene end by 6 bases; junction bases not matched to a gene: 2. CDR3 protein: CSVGTGVEQYV. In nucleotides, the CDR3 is TGCAGCGTGGGGACAGGGGTCGAGCAGTACGTC.

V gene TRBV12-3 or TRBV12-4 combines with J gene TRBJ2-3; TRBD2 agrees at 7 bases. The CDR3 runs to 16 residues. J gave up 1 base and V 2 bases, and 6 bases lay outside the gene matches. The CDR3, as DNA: TGTGCCAGCAGTTTACGGACGGGGGGTCGCACAGATACGCAGTATTTT. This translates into CASSLRTGGRTDTQYF.

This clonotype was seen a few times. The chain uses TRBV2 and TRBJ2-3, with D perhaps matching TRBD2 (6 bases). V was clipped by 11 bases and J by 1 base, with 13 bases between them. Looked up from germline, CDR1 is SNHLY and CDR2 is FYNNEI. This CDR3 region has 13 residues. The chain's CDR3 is CAGGGGGTDTQYF. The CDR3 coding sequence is TGTGCCGGGGGAGGCGGGGGCACAGATACGCAGTATTTT.

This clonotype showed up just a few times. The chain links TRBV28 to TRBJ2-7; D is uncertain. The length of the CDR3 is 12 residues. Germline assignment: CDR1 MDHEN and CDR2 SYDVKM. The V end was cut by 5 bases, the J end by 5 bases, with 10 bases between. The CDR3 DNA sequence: TGTGCCAGCAGTGGCCAGATAAACGAGCAGTACGTC. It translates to CASSGQINEQYV.

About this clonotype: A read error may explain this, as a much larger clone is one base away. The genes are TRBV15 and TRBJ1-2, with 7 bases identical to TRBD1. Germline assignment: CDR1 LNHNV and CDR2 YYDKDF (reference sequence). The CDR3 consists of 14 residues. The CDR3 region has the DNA TGTGCCACCAGCGCCCGACAGGGCCTGTGGGGCTTCACCTTC. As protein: CATSARQGLWGFTF.

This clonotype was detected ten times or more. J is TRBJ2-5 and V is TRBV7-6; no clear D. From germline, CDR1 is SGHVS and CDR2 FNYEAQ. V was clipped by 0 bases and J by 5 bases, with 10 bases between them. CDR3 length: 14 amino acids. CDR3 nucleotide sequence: TGTGCCAGCAGCTTAGCGCAGAAATCGGAGACCCAGTACTTC. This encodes CASSLAQKSETQYF.

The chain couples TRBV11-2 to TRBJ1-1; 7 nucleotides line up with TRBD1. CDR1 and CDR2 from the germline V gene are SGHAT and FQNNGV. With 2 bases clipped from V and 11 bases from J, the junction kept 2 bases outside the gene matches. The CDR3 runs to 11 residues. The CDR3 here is CASSLTRGAFF. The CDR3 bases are TGTGCCAGCAGCTTAACCAGGGGGGCTTTCTTT. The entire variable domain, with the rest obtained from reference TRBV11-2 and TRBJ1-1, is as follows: EAGVAQSPRYKIIEKRQSVAFWCNPISGHATLYWYQQILGQGPKLLIQFQNNGVVDDSQLPKDRFSAERLKGVDSTLKIQPAKLEDSAVYLCASSLTRGAFFGQGTRLTVV.

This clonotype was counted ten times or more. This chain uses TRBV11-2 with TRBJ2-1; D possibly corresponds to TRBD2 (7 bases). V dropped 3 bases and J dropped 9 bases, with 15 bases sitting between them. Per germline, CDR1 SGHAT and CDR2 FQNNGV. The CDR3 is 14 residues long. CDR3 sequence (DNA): TGTGCCAGCAGCTTTATCGGGGGGCAGGGTGAGCAGTTCTTC. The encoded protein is CASSFIGGQGEQFF.

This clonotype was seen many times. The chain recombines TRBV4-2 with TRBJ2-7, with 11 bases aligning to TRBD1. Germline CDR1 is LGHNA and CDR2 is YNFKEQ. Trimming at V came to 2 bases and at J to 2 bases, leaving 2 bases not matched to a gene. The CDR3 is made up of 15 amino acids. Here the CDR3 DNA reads TGTGCCAGCAGCCAAAGGACAGGGGGCACCTACGAGCAGTACTTC. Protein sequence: CASSQRTGGTYEQYF.

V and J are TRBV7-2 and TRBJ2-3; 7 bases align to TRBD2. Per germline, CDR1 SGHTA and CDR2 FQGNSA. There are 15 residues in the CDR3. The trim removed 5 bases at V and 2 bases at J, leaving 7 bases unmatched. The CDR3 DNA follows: TGTGCCAGCAGCCCGGGAGCGGGGTACACAGATACGCAGTATTTT. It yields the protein CASSPGAGYTDTQYF. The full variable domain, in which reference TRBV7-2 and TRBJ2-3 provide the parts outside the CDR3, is GAGVSQSPSNKVTEKGKDVELRCDPISGHTALYWYRQSLGQGLEFLIYFQGNSAPDKSGLPSDRFSAERTGGSVSTLTIQRTQQEDSAVYLCASSPGAGYTDTQYFGPGTRLTVL.

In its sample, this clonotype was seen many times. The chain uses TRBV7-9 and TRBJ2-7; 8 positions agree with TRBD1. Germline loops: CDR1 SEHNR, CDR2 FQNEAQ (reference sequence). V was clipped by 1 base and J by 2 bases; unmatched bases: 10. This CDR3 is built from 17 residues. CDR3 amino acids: CASSLVPIRTGTYEQYV. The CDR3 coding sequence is TGTGCCAGCAGCTTAGTCCCTATTCGGACAGGGACCTACGAGCAGTACGTC.

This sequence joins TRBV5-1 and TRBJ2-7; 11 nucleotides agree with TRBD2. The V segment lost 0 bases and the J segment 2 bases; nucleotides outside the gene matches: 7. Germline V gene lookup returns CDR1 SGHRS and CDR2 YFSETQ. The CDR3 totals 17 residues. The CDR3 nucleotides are TGCGCCAGCAGCTTGGCCCAGGCTAGCGGGGGGCCCTACGAGCAGTACTTC. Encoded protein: CASSLAQASGGPYEQYF.

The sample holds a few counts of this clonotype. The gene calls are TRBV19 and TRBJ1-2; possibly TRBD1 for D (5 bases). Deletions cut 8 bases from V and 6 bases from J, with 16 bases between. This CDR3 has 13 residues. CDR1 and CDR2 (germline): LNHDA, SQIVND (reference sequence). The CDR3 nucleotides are TGTGCCAGTGCTCAGCAGGGAGTGGATGGCTACACCTTC. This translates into CASAQQGVDGYTF.

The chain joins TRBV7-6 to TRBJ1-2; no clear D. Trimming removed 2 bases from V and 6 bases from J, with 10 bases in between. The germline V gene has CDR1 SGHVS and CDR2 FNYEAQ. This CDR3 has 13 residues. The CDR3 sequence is CASSLTSGDGYTF. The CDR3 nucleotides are TGTGCCAGCAGCTTAACTAGCGGGGATGGCTACACCTTC. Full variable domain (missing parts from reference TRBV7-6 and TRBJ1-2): GAGVSQSPRYKVTKRGQDVALRCDPISGHVSLYWYRQALGQGPEFLTYFNYEAQQDKSGLPNDRFSAERPEGSISTLTIQRTEQRDSAMYRCASSLTSGDGYTFGSGTRLTVV.

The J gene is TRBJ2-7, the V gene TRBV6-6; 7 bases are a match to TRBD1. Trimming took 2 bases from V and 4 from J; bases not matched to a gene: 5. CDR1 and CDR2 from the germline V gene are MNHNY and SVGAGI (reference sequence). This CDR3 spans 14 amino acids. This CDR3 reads CASSYPGQVYEQYF. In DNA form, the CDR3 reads TGTGCCAGCAGTTACCCTGGACAGGTTTACGAGCAGTACTTC.